This TCR beta chain came from a study of cytomegalovirus exposure and HLA in healthy donors. Study outcomes and limitations: The sole available immune exposure information was CMV serostatus. The investigators catalogued 164 TCR beta chains as cytomegalovirus-associated. Analysis performed later found 15,000 or so TCR beta sequences associated with HLA alleles at 0.05 false discovery rate.

V gave up 7 bases and J gave up 3 bases, with 10 bases separating them. Germline V CDR1 and CDR2: SGHNT, YYREEE (reference sequence). CDR3 length: 12 residues. Use of 60 Vbeta and 13 Jbeta primers characterized the PCR. The method was immunoSEQ multiplex PCR; TCRdb's version includes in-frame clones alone and lacks a portion of them. The sample includes about 130,000 clones, about 70% of them seen just once. As regards this clone: Antigen unknown.

The chain carries TRBV5-4 and TRBJ1-1, with D tentatively TRBD1 (5 bases). Sequenced material: PBMCs. This sequence was found in a woman in her 40s in good health and CMV-seropositive. CDR3 amino acids: CASGGVDTEAFF. The DNA for the CDR3 is TGTGCCAGCGGAGGGGTGGACACTGAAGCTTTCTTT.